This T cell receptor beta chain was profiled in a study of blood T cell repertoires in COVID-19. Study information: Sites across the United States, Italy and Spain contributed samples from acute and convalescent COVID-19. T cells, B-cell-depleted T cells, or PBMCs provided the cDNA or gDNA that served as material.

This clone has a single count. Authors' methods: Amplified reference gene primers provided the basis for estimating nucleated cell counts. This table comes from immunoSEQ multiplex PCR, and its TCRdb copy is limited to in-frame clones, with some not included. V and J calls and clone size come straight from that table; D and trimming were deduced from the DNA. The sample includes 52,000 or so clones, about four fifths of them seen just once. The CDR3 loop spans 13 amino acids. Germline CDR1 KGHSH, CDR2 LQKENI. The V segment lost 5 bases and the J segment 7 bases; nucleotides outside the gene matches: 4.

This chain uses TRBV18 with TRBJ1-3; 8 bases agree with TRBD1. This sequence originates from a human donor in a cohort sampled during active or convalescent COVID-19. The sequenced sample was peripheral blood. In nucleotides, the CDR3 is TGTGCCAGCTCAACCGGACAGGGTAACACCATATATTTT. This translates into CASSTGQGNTIYF. Filled out from reference TRBV18 and TRBJ1-3, the complete variable domain reads NAGVMQNPRHLVRRRGQEARLRCSPMKGHSHVYWYRQLPEEGLKFMVYLQKENIIDESGMPKERFSAEFPKEGPSILRIQQVVRGDSAAYFCASSTGQGNTIYFGEGSWLTVV.